This TCR beta chain derives from a study of T cell responses to AZD1222 COVID-19 vaccine. Clones were read by immunoSEQ multiplex PCR, and TCRdb kept only the in-frame ones, dropping some. The repertoire consists of 130,000 or so clones, with 85% to 90% occurring once and the leading ten covering 2.5% to 3.5%. V lost 3 bases and J 5 bases, leaving 7 bases between the germline ends. Germline V lookup: CDR1 MDHEN, CDR2 SYDVKM. The CDR3 spans 12 residues. Regarding the study as a whole: Clonal diversity was possibly underestimated, and white British individuals and females predominated among donors.

To note about this clone: The antigen remains undetermined.

V usage is TRBV28 and J usage is TRBJ1-2; D remains ambiguous. The sequencing used peripheral blood, collected 28 days after the second AZD1222 dose. The source of this sequence is an adult who received the AZD1222 COVID-19 vaccine. CDR3: CASSLEPYGYTF. In DNA, the CDR3 is TGTGCCAGCAGTTTGGAGCCGTATGGCTACACCTTC.